Below, 20 T cell receptor beta chains from the same sample are listed, as sequenced in a study of OX40 agonist ivuxolimab in advanced cancers. Sequencing used immunoSEQ multiplex PCR; TCRdb keeps in-frame clones, though not all of them. The data contain some 59,000 clones, 90% of them singletons. The material was CD4+ or CD8+ T cells sorted from blood, obtained in a trial of the OX40 agonist ivuxolimab. These receptors were obtained from an adult with an advanced solid tumor such as melanoma, head and neck, liver or kidney cancer.

The V and J genes are TRBV10-3 and TRBJ2-2; D possibly corresponds to TRBD1 (8 bases). Germline CDR1 reads ENHRY; CDR2 reads SYGVKD. Trimming left V 11 bases short and J 4 bases short, with 14 bases between. The CDR3 consists of 13 residues. CDR3 DNA: TGTGCCTCGCACAGGGGGGGCACCGGGGAGCTGTTTTTT. Translated: CASHRGGTGELFF.

The J gene is TRBJ1-6, the V gene TRBV10-3; the D is unclear. This CDR3 spans 13 amino acids. The germline V gene has CDR1 ENHRY and CDR2 SYGVKD. V was clipped by 4 bases and J by 8 bases, with 9 bases between them. The CDR3 coding sequence is TGTGCCATCAGTGTTAAGCAGGATTCACCCCTCCACTTT. The encoded protein is CAISVKQDSPLHF.

The J gene is TRBJ2-5, the V gene TRBV19; 15 positions agree with TRBD2. The CDR3 has 18 amino acids. With 3 bases clipped from V and 5 bases from J, the junction kept 10 bases outside the gene matches. Germline CDR1 LNHDA, CDR2 SQIVND (reference sequence). This CDR3 is CASSIRGLAGGSRETQYF. CDR3 DNA: TGTGCCAGTAGTATTCGGGGACTAGCGGGGGGCTCCCGGGAGACCCAGTACTTC.

This rearrangement joins TRBV10-2 to TRBJ2-2; possible D gene TRBD2, 5 bases. V was trimmed by 6 bases and J by 2 bases, leaving 10 bases between them. This CDR3 has 14 amino acids. Germline V CDR1 and CDR2: WSHSY, SAAADI. The CDR3 region has the DNA TGCGCCAGCAGAATAGCGTCTAACACCGGGGAGCTGTTTTTT. The encoded protein is CASRIASNTGELFF.

This chain links TRBV15 with TRBJ2-2; D not certain. The CDR3 length is 13 residues. V was trimmed by 3 bases and J by 4 bases, leaving 6 bases between them. Looked up from germline, CDR1 is LNHNV and CDR2 is YYDKDF (reference sequence). Here the CDR3 DNA reads TGTGCCACCAGCAGGGTGATCACCGGGGAGCTGTTTTTT. Its protein is CATSRVITGELFF.

This clone is labeled medium-sized. The sample has other DNA sequences that encode this CDR3 too. V usage is TRBV28 and J usage is TRBJ2-3; no clear D. Germline loops: CDR1 MDHEN, CDR2 SYDVKM. This CDR3 has 12 amino acids. The germline V and J ends were trimmed by 6 bases and 3 bases, with 7 bases remaining between them. The CDR3 region is CASSPRTDTQYF. The CDR3 DNA follows: TGTGCCAGCAGCCCCCGAACAGATACGCAGTATTTT.

V is TRBV28 and J is TRBJ1-2; no clear D gene. V lost 2 bases, J lost 6 bases, and 4 bases lay in between. The CDR3 is 11 residues long. The germline V gene has CDR1 MDHEN and CDR2 SYDVKM. CDR3 sequence reads: CASSLKNGYTF. In DNA, the CDR3 is TGTGCCAGCAGTTTAAAAAATGGCTACACCTTC.

The rearrangement joins TRBV6-5 to TRBJ2-1; TRBD1 matches 7 bases. Per the germline V gene, CDR1 is MNHEY and CDR2 is SVGAGI. The CDR3 sequence is 11 residues long. Germline trimming cut 6 bases from V and 8 bases from J; bases unmatched to any gene: 1. This CDR3 reads CASRQGHEQFF. The CDR3 nucleotides are TGTGCCAGCAGACAGGGGCATGAGCAGTTCTTC.

V and J are TRBV5-1 and TRBJ2-7; D is unresolved. The V gene lost 1 base and the J gene lost 2 bases, with 10 bases spanning the gap. The CDR3 spans 14 residues. Germline V lookup: CDR1 SGHRS, CDR2 YFSETQ. The CDR3 region is CASSLTEGTYEQYF. CDR3 bases: TGCGCCAGCAGCTTGACGGAAGGGACCTACGAGCAGTACTTC.

By frequency in the sample, this clone is medium-sized (0.01 to 0.1%). Other DNA sequences in this sample translate to the same CDR3. The V and J genes are TRBV6-1 and TRBJ1-6, with 7 bases matching TRBD1. CDR3 size: 14 residues. V lost 4 bases and J lost 6; bases outside the gene matches: 3. Germline values: CDR1 MNHNS, CDR2 SASEGT. The CDR3 nucleotides read TGTGCCAGCAGTGGGGACAGCGGTAATTCACCCCTCCACTTT. Translation gives CASSGDSGNSPLHF.

This clone has only a few counts. The chain links TRBV6-1 to TRBJ1-5; 8 bases are a match to TRBD1. CDR1 and CDR2 (germline): MNHNS, SASEGT. The CDR3 consists of 16 residues. The ends lost 4 bases at V and 2 bases at J; junction bases unmatched: 7. The DNA for the CDR3 is TGTGCCAGCAGTGCCAATCCGACAGGGGGCAATCAGCCCCAGCATTTT. As protein: CASSANPTGGNQPQHF.

This clone is a singleton in its sample. The chain links TRBV25-1 to TRBJ1-2; D is ambiguous. Per germline, CDR1 MGHDK and CDR2 SYGVNS. Trimming shortened V by 4 bases and J by 4 bases, and 10 bases separated the two germline ends. CDR3 length equals 13 residues. The CDR3 bases are TGTGCCAGCAGTGCTCAGGACGGCTATGGCTACACCTTC. Its protein product is CASSAQDGYGYTF.

CDR3 DNA sequence: TGTGCCAGCAGCTTAGTCACTCCAAACACTGAAGCTTTCTTT. This encodes CASSLVTPNTEAFF. The chain employs TRBV7-6 and TRBJ1-1; D is unclear. CDR1 and CDR2 (germline): SGHVS, FNYEAQ. Trimming removed 1 base at V and 2 bases at J, with 8 bases between. The CDR3 runs 14 residues. The entire variable domain, with the rest obtained from reference TRBV7-6 and TRBJ1-1, is as follows: GAGVSQSPRYKVTKRGQDVALRCDPISGHVSLYWYRQALGQGPEFLTYFNYEAQQDKSGLPNDRFSAERPEGSISTLTIQRTEQRDSAMYRCASSLVTPNTEAFFGQGTRLTVV.

The V gene is TRBV4-1, the J gene TRBJ2-1; D is perhaps TRBD2 (6 bases). Germline V CDR1 and CDR2: MGHRA, YSYEKL. This CDR3 comprises 17 residues. Trimming took 0 bases from V and 3 from J, leaving 15 bases between them. In DNA form, the CDR3 reads TGCGCCAGCAGCCAAGATTCCGGGACTCTATACTACAATGAGCAGTTCTTC. This sequence encodes CASSQDSGTLYYNEQFF.

This clone has a single count. The rearrangement joins TRBV5-1 to TRBJ2-1; TRBD1 might be the D (6 bases). This CDR3 region has 12 residues. V lost 0 bases to trimming and J lost 10 bases, with 8 bases between them. Per germline, CDR1 SGHRS and CDR2 YFSETQ. CDR3 sequence (DNA): TGCGCCAGCAGCTTGGTGGACAGAGAGCAGTTCTTC. Translating gives CASSLVDREQFF.

For the CDR3, the DNA is TGTGCCAGCAGTGGGGAAGTGCACACTGAAGCTTTCTTT. Protein: CASSGEVHTEAFF. The rearrangement uses TRBV6-1 and TRBJ1-1, with unresolved D. The CDR3 is 13 residues long. With 4 bases removed from V and 3 bases from J, the gap between germline ends came to 9 bases. Germline assignment: CDR1 MNHNS and CDR2 SASEGT.

V and J are TRBV5-1 and TRBJ1-5; 10 bases map to TRBD1. The CDR3 runs to 15 residues. Germline V gene data show CDR1 as SGHRS and CDR2 as YFSETQ. Trimming at V came to 0 bases and at J to 7 bases, leaving 4 bases not matched to a gene. The CDR3 here is CASSLGGQGSQPQHF. CDR3 sequence (DNA): TGCGCCAGCAGCTTGGGGGGACAGGGGTCCCAGCCCCAGCATTTT.

The chain employs TRBV9 and TRBJ1-4; weak D call: TRBD1 (6 bases). This CDR3 is built from 14 residues. V was pared by 0 bases and J by 4 bases, with 7 bases between. CDR1 SGDLS and CDR2 YYNGEE come from the germline V gene. CDR3: CASSVEQGNEKLFF. CDR3 DNA sequence: TGTGCCAGCAGCGTAGAACAGGGTAATGAAAAACTGTTTTTT.

V is TRBV30 and J is TRBJ2-1, with 14 bases identical to TRBD2. Germline assignment: CDR1 GTSNPN and CDR2 SVGIG (reference sequence). Germline trimming cut 3 bases from V and 9 bases from J; bases unmatched to any gene: 7. The CDR3 sequence is 15 residues long. CDR3 region: CAWRRGLAGVGEQFF. The CDR3 region has the DNA TGTGCCTGGAGGCGGGGACTAGCGGGGGTGGGTGAGCAGTTCTTC.

The CDR3 reads CAWSSGSSAGAYGYTF. The CDR3 DNA reads TGTGCCTGGAGTTCGGGCTCCTCAGCAGGAGCGTATGGCTACACCTTC. The rearrangement uses TRBV30 and TRBJ1-2, with D unresolved. Germline values: CDR1 GTSNPN, CDR2 SVGIG (reference sequence). V was cut by 2 bases and J by 5 bases, with 21 bases left in between. This CDR3 comprises 16 residues.